The sequence of this T cell receptor (beta chain) was determined in a study of T cell repertoires in cytomegalovirus infection. Whole-study context: A matching HLA type, together with CMV infection, was signaled by public TCR beta signatures. Notes on the study in general: The cumulative frequency of public TCR beta families distinguished individuals who carried CMV together with the relevant HLA. CMV-specific TCR beta clonotypes restricted by HLA-C were the ones dominating the ex vivo response.

TCRdb redid the calling of the reads with MiXCR, one entry per CDR3 protein. The table lists hundreds of thousands of distinct CDR3 sequences, around a third of them singletons. This CDR3 comprises 15 residues. Germline V gives CDR1 MNHEY, CDR2 SVGAGI. Deletions cut 0 bases from V and 8 bases from J, with 13 bases between. Regarding this clonotype: Its antigen is currently unknown.

The sample was cultured PBMCs, taken from culture after CMV antigen stimulation. V is TRBV6-5 and J is TRBJ2-2; possibly TRBD1 or TRBD2 for D (5 bases each). The TCR was taken from a human donor in good health (CMV status not recorded). Some clones in this sample may be carry-over from other donors' samples. The CDR3 bases are TGTGCCAGCAGTTACTCTTGGGACGGATCTGGGGAGCTGTTTTTT. It is translated as CASSYSWDGSGELFF.